Listed here are 13 T cell receptor beta chains from one sample, sequenced in a study of blood T cell repertoires in COVID-19. The protocol was immunoSEQ multiplex PCR, while the TCRdb copy is restricted to in-frame clones and leaves out a portion. Of some 300,000 clones listed, about nine tenths are singletons. The specimen sequenced was peripheral blood. Receptors were obtained from a woman aged 50 to 60 with COVID-19, enrolled during active disease.

This chain uses TRBV7-6 with TRBJ1-3; unclear D gene. Trimming pared 5 bases from V and 2 bases from J, leaving 13 bases between. The V gene's germline CDR1 is SGHVS and CDR2 FNYEAQ. The CDR3 has 15 residues. The DNA of the CDR3 is TGTGCCAGCAGCCATCCCCGGGATCCTGGAAACACCATATATTTT. It encodes CASSHPRDPGNTIYF.

The genes are TRBV5-4 and TRBJ2-6; D possibly corresponds to TRBD2 (7 bases). The CDR3 has 17 residues. Germline V gene lookup returns CDR1 SGHNT and CDR2 YYREEE (reference sequence). Trimming left V 3 bases short and J 2 bases short, with 15 bases between. The CDR3 reads CASSSGGSRTGANVLTF. The CDR3 coding sequence is TGTGCCAGCAGCTCGGGGGGCAGTCGAACTGGGGCCAACGTCCTGACTTTC.

This clone showed up just once. The gene calls are TRBV5-1 and TRBJ2-6, with 7 bases fitting TRBD1. J gave up 0 bases and V 4 bases, and 16 bases lay outside the gene matches. This CDR3 comprises 20 residues. CDR1 and CDR2 (germline): SGHRS, YFSETQ. The CDR3 loop reads CASSPKPGGSPLSGANVLTF. The CDR3 DNA sequence: TGCGCCAGCAGCCCGAAACCAGGGGGTTCCCCCCTCTCTGGGGCCAACGTCCTGACTTTC. The whole variable domain, remainder taken from reference TRBV5-1 and TRBJ2-6, is KAGVTQTPRYLIKTRGQQVTLSCSPISGHRSVSWYQQTPGQGLQFLFEYFSETQRNKGNFPGRFSGRQFSNSRSEMNVSTLELGDSALYLCASSPKPGGSPLSGANVLTFGAGSRLTVL.

The gene calls are TRBV12-5 and TRBJ2-3; possibly TRBD1 for D (5 bases). V lost 6 bases to trimming and J lost 2 bases, with 27 bases between them. Germline V gene sequence: CDR1 LGHNT, CDR2 FRNRAP. The CDR3 is 19 amino acids. The CDR3 sequence is CASGRTFAGLNIATDTQYF. The CDR3 DNA is TGTGCTAGTGGGAGGACGTTCGCAGGGTTAAATATCGCCACAGATACGCAGTATTTT.

The chain carries TRBV25-1 and TRBJ2-7; tentative D call: TRBD2 (6 bases). In germline, CDR1 is MGHDK, CDR2 SYGVNS. The V end lost 6 bases, the J end lost 6 bases, and 21 bases lay between the germline ends. The CDR3 has 15 residues. In DNA, the CDR3 is TGTGCCAGCAGGGGCTCCTCGACGGGGGTCCGCGAGCAGTACTTC. Its protein product is CASRGSSTGVREQYF.

The chain combines TRBV6-1 with TRBJ2-2, with a possible D match to TRBD2 (5 bases). CDR1 and CDR2 (germline): MNHNS, SASEGT. The length of the CDR3 is 13 residues. The V end was cut by 2 bases, the J end by 7 bases, with 8 bases between. The CDR3 DNA is TGTGCCAGCAGTGAAACGGGATACGGGGAGCTGTTTTTT. This translates into CASSETGYGELFF.

The V and J genes are TRBV5-1 and TRBJ2-5; tentative D call: TRBD2 (6 bases). This CDR3 has 15 amino acids. The germline V gene encodes CDR1 SGHRS and CDR2 YFSETQ. The germline V and J ends were trimmed by 7 bases and 1 base, with 17 bases remaining between them. In nucleotides, the CDR3 is TGCGCCAGCGGAGGAGGGAACAATTTCCAAGAGACCCAGTACTTC. Its translation is CASGGGNNFQETQYF.

The V and J genes are TRBV18 and TRBJ1-1; tentative D call: TRBD1 (5 bases). From germline, CDR1 is KGHSH and CDR2 LQKENI. CDR3 size: 16 residues. Deletions cut 3 bases from V and 0 bases from J, with 14 bases between. The CDR3 is CASSPDFQGLNTEAFF. The CDR3 region has the DNA TGTGCCAGCTCACCTGATTTCCAGGGTTTGAACACTGAAGCTTTCTTT.

The V call is TRBV18, the J call TRBJ1-2; 8 bases fit TRBD1. This CDR3 has 16 residues. V was pared by 0 bases and J by 1 base, with 4 bases of the junction left unmatched. Germline CDR1 and CDR2: KGHSH and LQKENI. The CDR3: CASSPPRDRHNYGYTF. The CDR3, as DNA: TGTGCCAGCTCACCACCGAGGGACAGGCATAACTATGGCTACACCTTC.

The rearrangement joins TRBV3-1 (or the pseudogene TRBV3-2) to TRBJ1-1; 7 nucleotides match TRBD1. This CDR3 contains 14 residues. CDR1 is LGHDT, CDR2 YNNKEL, per germline (reference sequence). The V and J ends lost 4 bases and 8 bases, in that order; junction bases with no gene match: 10. The CDR3 region has the DNA TGTGCCAGCAGCCCAGAACTTAGGGACAGAGAAGCTTTCTTT. It specifies CASSPELRDREAFF.

This clone was seen a few times. J is TRBJ2-7 and V is TRBV4-1; D is possibly TRBD1 (6 bases). Germline CDR1 reads MGHRA; CDR2 reads YSYEKL. Trimming stripped 1 base from V and 3 bases from J, with 19 bases between. The CDR3 consists of 17 residues. CDR3 nucleotides: TGCGCCAGCAGCCAAGGCCAACAGGGAAATATAGTCTACGAGCAGTACTTC. Translating gives CASSQGQQGNIVYEQYF.

The V and J genes are TRBV14 and TRBJ1-2; 7 bases line up with TRBD1. Germline CDR1 SGHDN, CDR2 FVKESK. Trimming at V came to 4 bases and at J to 5 bases, leaving 7 bases not matched to a gene. The CDR3 length is 14 residues. In nucleotides, the CDR3 is TGTGCCAGCAGCCCCCGACAGGGTCGGTATGGCTACACCTTC. Translating gives CASSPRQGRYGYTF.

The CDR3 region is CASRQGADRSTEAFF. Here the CDR3 DNA reads TGTGCCAGTAGGCAGGGGGCGGATAGAAGCACTGAAGCTTTCTTT. The rearrangement uses TRBV19 and TRBJ1-1; 8 bases map to TRBD1. Germline CDR1 and CDR2: LNHDA and SQIVND (reference sequence). CDR3 length: 15 amino acids. The J segment lost 4 bases and the V segment lost 6 bases, leaving 10 bases of the junction unmatched.